This TCR beta chain was identified in a study of vaccination and CD4 T cells after COVID-19. Study-level results: This study had few convalescent patients and no early post-infection samples.

Treatment noted: roughly 10-day PBMC culture with coronavirus spike peptide pools or control peptides (ViraFEST assay). Once peptide pools had expanded antigen-specific T cells, ViraFEST sequenced TCRs. This CDR3 has 15 amino acids. V gave up 2 bases and J gave up 7 bases; unmatched junction bases: 5. Looked up from germline, CDR1 is MGHDK and CDR2 is SYGVNS. The assay that was used to sequence DNA from cultured CD4+ T cells was the Oncomine TCR Beta short-read assay. TCRdb ran MiXCR on the PCR reads and lists one entry per CDR3 protein. The sample records 12,000 or so distinct CDR3 sequences, around 20% being singletons. Note on this clonotype: No antigen is known for it.

The chain recombines TRBV25-1 with TRBJ2-1; 10 bases are shared with TRBD2. This clonotype originated in a human donor who received a COVID-19 vaccine. The sample here was CD4+ T cells from blood, cultured in vitro, taken before SARS-CoV-2 vaccination. CDR3 in DNA: TGTGCCAGCAGTGAAGCTAGCGGGGGAGTTAATGAGCAGTTCTTC. Its protein product is CASSEASGGVNEQFF.